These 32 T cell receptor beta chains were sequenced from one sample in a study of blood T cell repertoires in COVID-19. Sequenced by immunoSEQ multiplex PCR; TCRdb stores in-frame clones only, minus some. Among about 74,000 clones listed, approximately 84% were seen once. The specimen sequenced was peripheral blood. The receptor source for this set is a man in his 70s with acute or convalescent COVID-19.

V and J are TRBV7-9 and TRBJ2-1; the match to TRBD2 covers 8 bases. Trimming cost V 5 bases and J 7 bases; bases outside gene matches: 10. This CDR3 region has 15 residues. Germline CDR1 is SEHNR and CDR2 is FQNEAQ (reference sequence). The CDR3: CASSPGRVAGNEQFF. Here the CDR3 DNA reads TGTGCCAGCAGCCCAGGGCGGGTAGCGGGGAATGAGCAGTTCTTC.

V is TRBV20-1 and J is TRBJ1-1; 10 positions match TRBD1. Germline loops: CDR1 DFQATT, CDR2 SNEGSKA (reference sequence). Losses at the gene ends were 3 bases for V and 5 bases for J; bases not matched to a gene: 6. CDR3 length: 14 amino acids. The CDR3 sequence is CSASPGQGVTEAFF. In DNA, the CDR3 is TGCAGTGCTAGTCCCGGACAGGGGGTTACTGAAGCTTTCTTT.

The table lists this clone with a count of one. The CDR3: CASSTRQGLQETQYF. The DNA of the CDR3 is TGTGCCAGTAGCACCAGACAGGGGCTCCAAGAGACCCAGTACTTC. This chain joins TRBV19 and TRBJ2-5; 8 bases line up with TRBD1. CDR1 is LNHDA, CDR2 SQIVND, per germline (reference sequence). The length of the CDR3 is 15 residues. After removal of 6 bases from V and 1 base from J, the junction contained 7 bases not matched to a gene.

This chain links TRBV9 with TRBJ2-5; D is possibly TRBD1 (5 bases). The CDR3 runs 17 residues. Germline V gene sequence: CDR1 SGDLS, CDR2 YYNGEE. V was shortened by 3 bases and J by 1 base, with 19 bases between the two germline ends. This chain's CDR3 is CASSEGPRGDTQETQYF. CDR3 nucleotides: TGTGCCAGCAGCGAGGGTCCAAGGGGCGACACCCAAGAGACCCAGTACTTC.

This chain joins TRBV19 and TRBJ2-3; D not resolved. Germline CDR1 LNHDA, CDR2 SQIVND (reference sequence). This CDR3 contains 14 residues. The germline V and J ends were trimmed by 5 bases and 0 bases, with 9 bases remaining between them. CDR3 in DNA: TGTGCCAGTAGTCCCAGGTTTAGCACAGATACGCAGTATTTT. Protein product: CASSPRFSTDTQYF.

This chain's CDR3 is CASSQFQREAPQETQYF. The CDR3 DNA sequence: TGTGCCAGCAGCCAATTTCAGCGGGAGGCACCACAAGAGACCCAGTACTTC. The J gene is TRBJ2-5, the V gene TRBV14; 9 bases are a match to TRBD2. With V trimmed by 2 bases and J by 2 bases, 9 bases remained unmatched. Looked up from germline, CDR1 is SGHDN and CDR2 is FVKESK. CDR3 length: 17 amino acids.

The CDR3 sequence: CASSLSGGSSYEQYF. In DNA, the CDR3 is TGCGCCAGCAGTCTGTCCGGCGGGAGCTCCTACGAGCAGTACTTC. The chain combines TRBV5-1 with TRBJ2-7; the match to TRBD2 covers 7 bases. Germline V lookup: CDR1 SGHRS, CDR2 YFSETQ. V shed 5 bases and J 0 bases; nucleotides not matched to a gene: 8. The CDR3 has 15 residues.

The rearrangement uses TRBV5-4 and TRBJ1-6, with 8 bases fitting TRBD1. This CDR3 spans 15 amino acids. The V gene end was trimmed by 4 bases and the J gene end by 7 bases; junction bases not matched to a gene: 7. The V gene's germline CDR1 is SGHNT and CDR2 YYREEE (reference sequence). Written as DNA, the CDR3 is TGTGCCAGCAGCAACCGGGACAGGCTGAATTCACCCCTCCACTTT. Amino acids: CASSNRDRLNSPLHF.

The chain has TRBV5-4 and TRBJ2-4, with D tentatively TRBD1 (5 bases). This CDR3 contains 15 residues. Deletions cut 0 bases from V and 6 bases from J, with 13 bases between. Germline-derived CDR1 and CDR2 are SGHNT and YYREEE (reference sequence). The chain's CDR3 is CASSLDKGLRNIQYF. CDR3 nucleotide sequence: TGTGCCAGCAGCTTGGATAAGGGGCTGAGAAACATTCAGTACTTC.

The CDR3 coding sequence is TGTGCCAGTAGTATAGTCGGGACTAGCGGGAGCTACGAGCAGTACTTC. It specifies CASSIVGTSGSYEQYF. The rearrangement uses TRBV19 and TRBJ2-7; 14 bases are shared with TRBD2. This CDR3 region has 16 residues. CDR1 LNHDA and CDR2 SQIVND come from the germline V gene (reference sequence). J was trimmed by 3 bases and V by 1 base; bases with no gene match: 2.

In nucleotides, the CDR3 is TGCCGCCCTACGGGGAAAGATACGCAGTATTTT. Translation: CRPTGKDTQYF. V and J are TRBV20-1 and TRBJ2-3, with a tentative D call TRBD2 (5 bases). Germline V CDR1 and CDR2: DFQATT, SNEGSKA (reference sequence). The CDR3 consists of 11 residues.

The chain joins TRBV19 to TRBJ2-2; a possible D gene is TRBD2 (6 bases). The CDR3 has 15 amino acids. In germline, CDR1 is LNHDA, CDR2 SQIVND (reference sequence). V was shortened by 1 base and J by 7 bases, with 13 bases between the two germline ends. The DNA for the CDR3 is TGTGCCAGTAGTATAGTAGGGACTCGGTTCGGGGAGCTGTTTTTT. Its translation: CASSIVGTRFGELFF.

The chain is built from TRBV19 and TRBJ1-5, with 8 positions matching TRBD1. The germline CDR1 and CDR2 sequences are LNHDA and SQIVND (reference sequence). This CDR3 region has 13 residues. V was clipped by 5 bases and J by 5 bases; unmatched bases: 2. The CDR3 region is CASSYRGDQPQHF. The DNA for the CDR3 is TGTGCCAGTAGTTACAGGGGGGATCAGCCCCAGCATTTT.

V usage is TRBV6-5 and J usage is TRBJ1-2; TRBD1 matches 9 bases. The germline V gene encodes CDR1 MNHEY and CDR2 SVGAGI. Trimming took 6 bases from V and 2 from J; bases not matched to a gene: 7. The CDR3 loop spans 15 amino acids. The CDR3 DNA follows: TGTGCCAGCAGCCCCTCCGGGACAGGGAACTATGGCTACACCTTC. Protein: CASSPSGTGNYGYTF.

The CDR3 sequence: CASSFRLAGGPNEQFF. The CDR3 DNA reads as TGTGCCAGCAGTTTCCGACTAGCGGGAGGGCCCAATGAGCAGTTCTTC. The rearrangement links TRBV6-5 to TRBJ2-1; TRBD2 matches 14 bases. Germline loops: CDR1 MNHEY, CDR2 SVGAGI. This CDR3 is built from 16 residues. V trimming: 4 bases; J trimming: 6 bases; junction bases outside the gene matches: 5.

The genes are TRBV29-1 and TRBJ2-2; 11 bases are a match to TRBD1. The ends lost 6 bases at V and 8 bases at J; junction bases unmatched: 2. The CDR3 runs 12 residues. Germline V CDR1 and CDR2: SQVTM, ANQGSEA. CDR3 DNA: TGCAGCGTGGGACAGGGGGGTGGGGAGCTGTTTTTT. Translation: CSVGQGGGELFF.

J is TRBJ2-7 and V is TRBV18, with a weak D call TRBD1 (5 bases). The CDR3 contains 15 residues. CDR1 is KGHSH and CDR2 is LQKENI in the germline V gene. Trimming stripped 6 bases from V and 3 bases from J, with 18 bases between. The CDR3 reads CASSPNPRTIYEQYF. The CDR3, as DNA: TGTGCCAGCTCTCCCAATCCCAGGACAATCTACGAGCAGTACTTC.

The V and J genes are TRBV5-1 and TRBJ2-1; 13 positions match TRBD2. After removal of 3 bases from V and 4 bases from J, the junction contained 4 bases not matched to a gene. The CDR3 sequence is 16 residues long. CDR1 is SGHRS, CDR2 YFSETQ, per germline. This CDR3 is CASSWGLAGSYNEQFF. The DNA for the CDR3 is TGCGCCAGCAGCTGGGGACTAGCGGGATCTTACAATGAGCAGTTCTTC.

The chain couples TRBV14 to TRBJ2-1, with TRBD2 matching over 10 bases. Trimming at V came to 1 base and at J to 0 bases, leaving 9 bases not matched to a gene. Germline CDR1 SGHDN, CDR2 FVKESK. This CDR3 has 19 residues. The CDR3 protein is CASSQAILAGVSSYNEQFF. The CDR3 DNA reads TGTGCCAGCAGCCAAGCGATCCTAGCGGGGGTGAGCTCCTACAATGAGCAGTTCTTC.

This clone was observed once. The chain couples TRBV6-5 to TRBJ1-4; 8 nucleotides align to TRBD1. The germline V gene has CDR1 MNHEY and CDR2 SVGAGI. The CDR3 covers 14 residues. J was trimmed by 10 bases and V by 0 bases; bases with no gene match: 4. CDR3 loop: CASSYSGQGGKLFF. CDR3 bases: TGTGCCAGCAGTTACTCTGGACAGGGTGGAAAACTGTTTTTT.

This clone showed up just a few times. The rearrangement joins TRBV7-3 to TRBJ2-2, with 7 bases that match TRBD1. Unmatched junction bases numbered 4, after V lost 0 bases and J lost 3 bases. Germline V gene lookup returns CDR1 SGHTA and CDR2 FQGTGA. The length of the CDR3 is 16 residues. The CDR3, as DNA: TGTGCCAGCAGCTTAACGGGACAGACGTACACCGGGGAGCTGTTTTTT. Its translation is CASSLTGQTYTGELFF.

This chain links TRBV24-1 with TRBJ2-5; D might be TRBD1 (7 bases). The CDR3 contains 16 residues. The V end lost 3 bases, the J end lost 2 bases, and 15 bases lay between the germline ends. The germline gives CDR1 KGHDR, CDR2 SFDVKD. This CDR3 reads CATSDGGKGQQETQYF. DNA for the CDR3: TGTGCCACCAGTGATGGAGGGAAGGGACAGCAAGAGACCCAGTACTTC.

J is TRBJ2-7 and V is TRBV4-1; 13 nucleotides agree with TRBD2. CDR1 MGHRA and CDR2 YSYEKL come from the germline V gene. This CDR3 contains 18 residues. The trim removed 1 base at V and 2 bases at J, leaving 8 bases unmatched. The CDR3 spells CASSQVGTSGVGAYEQYF. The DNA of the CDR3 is TGCGCCAGCAGCCAAGTTGGGACTAGCGGGGTGGGGGCCTACGAGCAGTACTTC.

CDR3 sequence (DNA): TGCGCCAGCAGCTTGGGGGGACTAGCGGGAGCCAAAAACATTCAGTACTTC. This encodes CASSLGGLAGAKNIQYF. The chain joins TRBV5-1 to TRBJ2-4, with TRBD2 matching over 12 bases. The germline V gene has CDR1 SGHRS and CDR2 YFSETQ. V trimming: 0 bases; J trimming: 0 bases; junction bases outside the gene matches: 1. This CDR3 spans 17 amino acids.

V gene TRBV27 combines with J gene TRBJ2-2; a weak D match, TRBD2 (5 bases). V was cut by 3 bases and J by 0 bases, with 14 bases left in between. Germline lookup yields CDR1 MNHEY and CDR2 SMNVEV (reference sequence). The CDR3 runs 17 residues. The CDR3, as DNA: TGTGCCAGCAGTTTTCGATCTAGCCAAGCGAACACCGGGGAGCTGTTTTTT. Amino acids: CASSFRSSQANTGELFF.

CDR3 sequence reads: CASSSGQGGSEKLFF. CDR3 DNA sequence: TGCGCCAGCAGCTCCGGACAGGGTGGGAGTGAAAAACTGTTTTTT. This chain joins TRBV5-1 and TRBJ1-4, with TRBD1 matching 8 bases. Germline assignment: CDR1 SGHRS and CDR2 YFSETQ. The CDR3 has 15 amino acids. The V segment lost 3 bases and the J segment 7 bases; nucleotides outside the gene matches: 8.

The CDR3, as DNA: TGTGCCAGTACCATCCCCCCTGGGACAGCGCACTCCTACGAGCAGTACTTC. This sequence encodes CASTIPPGTAHSYEQYF. This chain links TRBV19 with TRBJ2-7; 7 bases fit TRBD1. Unmatched junction bases numbered 15, after V lost 7 bases and J lost 0 bases. The CDR3 consists of 17 residues. Germline CDR1 and CDR2: LNHDA and SQIVND (reference sequence).

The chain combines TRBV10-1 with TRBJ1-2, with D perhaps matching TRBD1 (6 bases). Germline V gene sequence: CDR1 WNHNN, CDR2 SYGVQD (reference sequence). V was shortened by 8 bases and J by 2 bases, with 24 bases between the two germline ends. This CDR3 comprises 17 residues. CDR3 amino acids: CASPTTQGRVFNYGYTF. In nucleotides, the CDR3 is TGCGCCAGCCCTACTACCCAGGGGCGCGTTTTCAACTATGGCTACACCTTC.

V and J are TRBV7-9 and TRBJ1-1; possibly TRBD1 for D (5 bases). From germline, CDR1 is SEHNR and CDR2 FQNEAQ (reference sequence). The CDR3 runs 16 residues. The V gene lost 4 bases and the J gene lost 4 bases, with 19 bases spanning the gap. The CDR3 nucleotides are TGTGCCAGCAGCTCTCACCCCATCGGGGGGGGCACTGAAGCTTTCTTT. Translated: CASSSHPIGGGTEAFF. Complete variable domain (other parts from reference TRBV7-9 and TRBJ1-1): DTGVSQNPRHKITKRGQNVTFRCDPISEHNRLYWYRQTLGQGPEFLTYFQNEAQLEKSRLLSDRFSAERPKGSFSTLEIQRTEQGDSAMYLCASSSHPIGGGTEAFFGQGTRLTVV.

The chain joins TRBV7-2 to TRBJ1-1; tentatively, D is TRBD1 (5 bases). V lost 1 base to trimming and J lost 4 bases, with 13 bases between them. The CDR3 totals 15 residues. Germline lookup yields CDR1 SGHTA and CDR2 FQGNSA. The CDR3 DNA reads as TGTGCCAGCAGCTTAGGAATGGGGCGAATCACTGAAGCTTTCTTT. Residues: CASSLGMGRITEAFF.

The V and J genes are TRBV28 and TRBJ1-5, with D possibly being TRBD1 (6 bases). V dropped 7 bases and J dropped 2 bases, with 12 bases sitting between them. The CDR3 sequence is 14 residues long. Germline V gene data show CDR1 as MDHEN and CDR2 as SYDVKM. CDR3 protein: CASTKGGGNQPQHF. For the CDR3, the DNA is TGTGCCAGCACCAAAGGGGGTGGCAATCAGCCCCAGCATTTT.

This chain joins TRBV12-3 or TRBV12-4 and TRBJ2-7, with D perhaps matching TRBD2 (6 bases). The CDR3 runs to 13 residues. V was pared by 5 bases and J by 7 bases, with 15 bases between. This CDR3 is CASSPQRAGEQYF. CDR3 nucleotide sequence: TGTGCCAGCAGTCCTCAGCGGGCAGGGGAGCAGTACTTC.